The 16 T cell receptor beta chains reported below all come from one sample, sequenced in a study of T cells after yellow fever vaccination. Each CDR3 protein gets one entry after TCRdb re-called the 5' RACE reads with MiXCR. The table records hundreds of thousands of distinct CDR3 sequences, 3% to 4.5% of them present only once. The source was PBMCs, collected on the day of the yellow fever booster vaccination. The source of these receptors is a man in his late teens or twenties who received the YFV17D yellow fever vaccine.

There are a few counts of this clonotype. The chain couples TRBV7-2 to TRBJ2-3; TRBD2 aligns across 7 bases. Trimming cost V 1 base and J 0 bases; bases outside gene matches: 7. CDR1 is SGHTA, CDR2 FQGNSA, per germline. The CDR3 consists of 17 residues. The chain's CDR3 is CASSLVGGFPSTDTQYF. DNA for the CDR3: TGTGCCAGCAGCTTAGTGGGGGGGTTCCCTAGCACAGATACGCAGTATTTT.

The chain is built from TRBV9 and TRBJ1-2; D unresolved. V lost 0 bases and J lost 1, with 7 bases in between. Germline lookup yields CDR1 SGDLS and CDR2 YYNGEE. There are 14 residues in the CDR3. The CDR3 sequence is CASSVASDNYGYTF. The CDR3 DNA reads as TGTGCCAGCAGCGTAGCATCAGATAACTATGGCTACACCTTC.

This clonotype appeared many times. The V call is TRBV12-3 or TRBV12-4, the J call TRBJ1-4; 7 bases fit TRBD1. The CDR3 has 14 residues. With 6 bases clipped from V and 7 bases from J, the junction kept 8 bases outside the gene matches. CDR3 nucleotide sequence: TGTGCCAGCAGGACGACAGGGTGGCGTGAAAAACTGTTTTTT. Amino acids: CASRTTGWREKLFF.

This clonotype was recorded at least ten times. The chain uses TRBV5-1 and TRBJ2-5, with TRBD1 identical over 7 bases. V dropped 1 base and J dropped 5; count of bases not matched to a gene: 5. Germline CDR1 SGHRS, CDR2 YFSETQ. This CDR3 contains 14 residues. Here the CDR3 DNA reads TGCGCCAGCAGCTTGCAGGGACAGTGGGAGACCCAGTACTTC. It translates to CASSLQGQWETQYF.

This clonotype appeared a few times. The V gene is TRBV9, the J gene TRBJ2-3, with TRBD2 matching 9 bases. Germline V lookup: CDR1 SGDLS, CDR2 YYNGEE. The V segment lost 3 bases and the J segment 6 bases; nucleotides outside the gene matches: 11. CDR3 length equals 16 residues. CDR3 bases: TGTGCCAGCAGCGGGTACTTTAGCGGGGGCGGTGATACGCAGTATTTT. This codes for CASSGYFSGGGDTQYF.

This clonotype was seen many times. The chain links TRBV20-1 to TRBJ2-1; TRBD2 agrees at 12 bases. This CDR3 is built from 14 residues. V dropped 6 bases and J dropped 4; count of bases not matched to a gene: 4. Germline CDR1 is DFQATT and CDR2 is SNEGSKA (reference sequence). The CDR3 DNA is TGCAGTGCGCAGCTAGCGGGGGGGTACAATGAGCAGTTCTTC. It is translated as CSAQLAGGYNEQFF.

This clonotype was detected a few times. V usage is TRBV7-2 and J usage is TRBJ1-1, with 11 bases that match TRBD1. Germline-derived CDR1 and CDR2 are SGHTA and FQGNSA. The CDR3 sequence is 15 residues long. V shed 5 bases, J shed 4 bases, and the junction held 6 bases outside the gene matches. The CDR3 coding sequence is TGTGCCAGCAGCCCGGACAGGGGGCGGGGCACTGAAGCTTTCTTT. Its protein is CASSPDRGRGTEAFF.

This clonotype has a count of ten or more. This rearrangement joins TRBV12-3 or TRBV12-4 to TRBJ1-5, with D perhaps matching TRBD1 (5 bases). The CDR3 has 13 amino acids. Deletions cut 6 bases from V and 6 bases from J, with 12 bases between. The CDR3 DNA is TGTGCCAGCAGCCAGGGAGAAGGTCAGCCCCAGCATTTT. It translates to CASSQGEGQPQHF.

This clonotype has at least ten counts. The chain has TRBV28 and TRBJ1-1; D uncertain. This CDR3 spans 13 amino acids. V was pared by 2 bases and J by 6 bases, with 10 bases between. Germline CDR1 MDHEN, CDR2 SYDVKM. CDR3 sequence (DNA): TGTGCCAGCAGTTTACCGGTCTCTTCTGAAGCTTTCTTT. It translates to CASSLPVSSEAFF.

The sample holds many counts of this clonotype. J is TRBJ2-2 and V is TRBV4-2, with D possibly matching TRBD1 (8 bases). The V gene's germline CDR1 is LGHNA and CDR2 YNFKEQ. V was clipped by 1 base and J by 5 bases, with 20 bases between them. The CDR3 is 18 amino acids. The CDR3 region is CASSQVKQGGKLTGELFF. The CDR3 DNA reads TGTGCCAGCAGCCAAGTAAAACAGGGGGGGAAACTTACCGGGGAGCTGTTTTTT.

The rearrangement uses TRBV5-8 and TRBJ2-7, with TRBD1 matching over 8 bases. The CDR3 is 15 amino acids. V was pared by 4 bases and J by 2 bases, with 8 bases of the junction left unmatched. CDR1 and CDR2 from the germline V gene are SGHTS and YDEGEE. CDR3 sequence reads: CASSRSRGQTYEQYF. The CDR3 DNA sequence: TGTGCCAGCAGCCGAAGCAGGGGGCAAACCTACGAGCAGTACTTC.

This clonotype was detected only a few times. The V gene is TRBV18, the J gene TRBJ1-1; TRBD1 aligns across 11 bases. The length of the CDR3 is 15 residues. Germline V lookup: CDR1 KGHSH, CDR2 LQKENI. V trimming: 2 bases; J trimming: 10 bases; junction bases outside the gene matches: 9. For the CDR3, the DNA is TGTGCCAGCTCACCATGGTCGGGACAGGGGGAGGTAGCTTTCTTT. Translated: CASSPWSGQGEVAFF.

A few counts support this clonotype. The V gene is TRBV27, the J gene TRBJ2-6, with no clear D. In germline, CDR1 is MNHEY, CDR2 SMNVEV (reference sequence). Trimming took 8 bases from V and 2 from J, leaving 4 bases between them. The CDR3 is 12 residues long. For the CDR3, the DNA is TGTGCCAGCGGGACTGGGGCCAACGTCCTGACTTTC. Translating gives CASGTGANVLTF.

This clonotype has more than one count but fewer than ten. V usage is TRBV25-1 and J usage is TRBJ1-2, with 8 bases identical to TRBD1. Per germline, CDR1 MGHDK and CDR2 SYGVNS. The CDR3 has 16 amino acids. The V segment lost 2 bases and the J segment 4 bases; nucleotides outside the gene matches: 9. CDR3 sequence: CASSELDREVGYGYTF. Here the CDR3 DNA reads TGTGCCAGCAGTGAACTGGACAGGGAAGTGGGCTATGGCTACACCTTC.

This clonotype has more than one count but fewer than ten. The rearrangement links TRBV5-4 to TRBJ2-6, with 8 bases aligning to TRBD1. This CDR3 spans 18 amino acids. Trimming took 1 base from V and 0 from J; bases not matched to a gene: 6. CDR1 SGHNT and CDR2 YYREEE come from the germline V gene (reference sequence). In DNA, the CDR3 is TGTGCCAGCAGCTTGCCACAGGGGGTTCGCTCTGGGGCCAACGTCCTGACTTTC. This codes for CASSLPQGVRSGANVLTF.

The rearrangement links TRBV5-1 to TRBJ2-7; either TRBD1 or TRBD2 may fit D (5 bases each). The CDR3 loop spans 12 amino acids. Trimming stripped 6 bases from V and 2 bases from J, with 9 bases between. The V gene's germline CDR1 is SGHRS and CDR2 YFSETQ. CDR3 sequence: CASKRGTYEQYF. CDR3 DNA: TGCGCCAGCAAGAGGGGTACCTACGAGCAGTACTTC.